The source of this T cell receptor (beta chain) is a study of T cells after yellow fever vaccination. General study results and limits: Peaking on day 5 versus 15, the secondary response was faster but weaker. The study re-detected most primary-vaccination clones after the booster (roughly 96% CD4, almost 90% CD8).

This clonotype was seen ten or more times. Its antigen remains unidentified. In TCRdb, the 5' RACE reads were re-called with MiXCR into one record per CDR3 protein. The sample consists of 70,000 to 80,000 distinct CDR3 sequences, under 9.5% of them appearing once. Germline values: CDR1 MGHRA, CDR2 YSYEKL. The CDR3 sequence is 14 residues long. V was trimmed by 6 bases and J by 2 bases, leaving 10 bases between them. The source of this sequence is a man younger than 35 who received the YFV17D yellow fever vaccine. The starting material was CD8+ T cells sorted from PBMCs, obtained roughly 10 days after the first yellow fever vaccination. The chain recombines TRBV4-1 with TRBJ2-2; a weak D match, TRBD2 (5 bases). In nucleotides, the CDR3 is TGCGCCAGCAGTCAACGGACTAACACCGGGGAGCTGTTTTTT. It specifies CASSQRTNTGELFF.